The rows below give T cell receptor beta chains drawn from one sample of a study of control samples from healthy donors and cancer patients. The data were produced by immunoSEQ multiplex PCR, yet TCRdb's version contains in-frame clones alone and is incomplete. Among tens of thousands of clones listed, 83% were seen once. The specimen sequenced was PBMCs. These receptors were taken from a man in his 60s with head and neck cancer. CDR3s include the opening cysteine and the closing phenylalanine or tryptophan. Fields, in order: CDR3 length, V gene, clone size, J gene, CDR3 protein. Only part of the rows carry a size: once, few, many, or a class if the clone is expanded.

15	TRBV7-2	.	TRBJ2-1	CASSPLGTARDEQFF
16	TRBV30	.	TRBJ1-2	CAWSASGTSFRYGYTF
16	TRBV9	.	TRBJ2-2	CASSFRLAGGAGELFF
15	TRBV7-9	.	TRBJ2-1	CASSPRLAPYNEQFF
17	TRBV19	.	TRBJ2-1	CASSIERLAGVADEQFF
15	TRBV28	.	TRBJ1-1	CASSSPGTVNTEAFF
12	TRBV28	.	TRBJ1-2	CASSRWNYGYTF
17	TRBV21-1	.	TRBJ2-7	CASSKALVTGVYYEQYF
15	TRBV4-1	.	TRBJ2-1	CASSQVESSYNEQFF
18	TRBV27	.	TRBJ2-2	CASSFSPPRGMGTGELFF
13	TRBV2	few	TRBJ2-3	CASSPLGTDTQYF
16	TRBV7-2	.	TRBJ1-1	CASSLAPPRGGTEAFF
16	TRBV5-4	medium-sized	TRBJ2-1	CASSLPSSGGYNEQFF
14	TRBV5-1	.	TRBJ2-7	CASSLRGTGWEQYF
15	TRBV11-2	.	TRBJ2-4	CASSPPPDSKNIQYF
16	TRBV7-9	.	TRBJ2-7	CASSTTGTAVIYEQYF
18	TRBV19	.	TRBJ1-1	CASSVLRSVTGAATEAFF
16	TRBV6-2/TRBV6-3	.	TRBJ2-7	CASSYSRDRGIYEQYF
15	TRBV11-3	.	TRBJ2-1	CASSLEGQGINEQFF
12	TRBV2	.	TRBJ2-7	CASSEPPAGQYF
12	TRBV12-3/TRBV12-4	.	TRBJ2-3	CASRIATDTQYF
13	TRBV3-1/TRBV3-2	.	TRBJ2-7	CASSPSLPYEQYF
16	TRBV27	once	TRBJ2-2	CASGPVSMLGTGELFF
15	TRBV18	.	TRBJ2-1	CASSVALAGYNEQFF
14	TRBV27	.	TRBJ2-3	CASSFRGDTDTQYF
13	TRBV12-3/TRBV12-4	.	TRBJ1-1	CASSWSGPAEAFF
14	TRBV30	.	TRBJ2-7	CAWGGHSQLGEQYF
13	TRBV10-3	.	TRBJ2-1	CAISVQSYNEQFF
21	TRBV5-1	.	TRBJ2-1	CASSLFPGLAGEPNLGNEQFF
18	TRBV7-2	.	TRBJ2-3	CASSSPSSGGYSTDTQYF
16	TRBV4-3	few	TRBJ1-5	CASSQEVRVGNQPQHF
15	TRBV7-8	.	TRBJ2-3	CASSSATGRTDTQYF
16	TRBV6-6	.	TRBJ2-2	CASSYPGTGDTGELFF
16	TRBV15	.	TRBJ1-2	CATSRQGGIRSYGYTF
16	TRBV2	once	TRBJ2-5	CASSGSVERGSGTQYF
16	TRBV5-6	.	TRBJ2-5	CASSTSLAGDQETQYF
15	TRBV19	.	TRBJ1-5	CASSISRLSNQPQHF
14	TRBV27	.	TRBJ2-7	CASSLGGPFREQYF
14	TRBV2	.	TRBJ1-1	CASRHDKKGTEAFF
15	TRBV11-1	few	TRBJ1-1	CASSLLTGSNTEAFF
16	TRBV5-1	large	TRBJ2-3	CASSLGRASSTDTQYF
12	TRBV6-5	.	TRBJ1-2	CARITANYGYTF
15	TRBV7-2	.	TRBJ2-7	CASSLVGGRHYEQYF
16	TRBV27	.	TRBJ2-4	CASSAAGDIAKNIQYF
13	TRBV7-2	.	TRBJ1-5	CASSLRGNQPQHF
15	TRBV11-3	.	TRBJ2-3	CASSLEWTSTDTQYF
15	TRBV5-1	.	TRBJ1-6	CASSLGPGENSPLHF
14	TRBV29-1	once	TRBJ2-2	CSGPVPPNTGELFF
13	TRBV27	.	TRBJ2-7	CASSLRGNYEQYF
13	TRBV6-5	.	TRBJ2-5	CASSPPPGETQYF
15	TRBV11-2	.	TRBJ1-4	CASSFGGSRNEKLFF
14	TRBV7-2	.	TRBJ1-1	CASSLGGQRTEAFF
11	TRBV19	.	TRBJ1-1	CASTQNTEAFF
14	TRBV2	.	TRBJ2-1	CASSPGLAHNEQFF
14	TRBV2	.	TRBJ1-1	CASSFGGQGAEAFF
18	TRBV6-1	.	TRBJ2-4	CASSEYSGGTSAKNIQYF